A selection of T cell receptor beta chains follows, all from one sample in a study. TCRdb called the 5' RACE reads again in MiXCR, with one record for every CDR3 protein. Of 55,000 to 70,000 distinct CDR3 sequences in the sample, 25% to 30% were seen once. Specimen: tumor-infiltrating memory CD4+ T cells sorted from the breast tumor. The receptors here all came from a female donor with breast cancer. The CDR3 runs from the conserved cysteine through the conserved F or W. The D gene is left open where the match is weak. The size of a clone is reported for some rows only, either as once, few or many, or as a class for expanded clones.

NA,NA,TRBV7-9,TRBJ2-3,TGTGCCAGCAGCTTAGCGGGGTGGGGCGATACGCAGTATTTT,CASSLAGWGDTQYF
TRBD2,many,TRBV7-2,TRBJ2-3,TGTGCCAGCAGCTTAAGTGGTACTAGCGGTGATACGCAGTATTTT,CASSLSGTSGDTQYF
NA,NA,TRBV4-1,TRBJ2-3,TGCGCCAGCAGCCAACCACAGAAAACAGATACGCAGTATTTT,CASSQPQKTDTQYF
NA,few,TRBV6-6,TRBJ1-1,TGTGCCAGCAGCTCCCACATGGACACTGAAGCTTTCTTT,CASSSHMDTEAFF
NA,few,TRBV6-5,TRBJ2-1,TGTGCCAGCAGTCCCCCCATTACGGGCAATGGCTACAATGAGCAGTTCTTC,CASSPPITGNGYNEQFF
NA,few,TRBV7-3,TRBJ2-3,TGTGCCAGCAGCTTTAAGGGGACCGATACGCAGTATTTT,CASSFKGTDTQYF
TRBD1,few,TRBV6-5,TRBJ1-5,TGTGCCAGCAGTCCACGACAGGGGGCCGGCAATCAGCCCCAGCATTTT,CASSPRQGAGNQPQHF
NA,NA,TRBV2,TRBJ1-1,TGTGCCAGCAATGATCAGTCCCACACTGAAGCTTTCTTT,CASNDQSHTEAFF
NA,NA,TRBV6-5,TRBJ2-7,TGTGCCAGCAGCCAGGGACAACTACTAACCTACGAGCAGTACTTC,CASSQGQLLTYEQYF
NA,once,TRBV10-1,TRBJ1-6,TGCGCCAGCAGTGATAACCGTTCACCCCTCCACTTT,CASSDNRSPLHF
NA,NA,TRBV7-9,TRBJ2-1,TGTGCCAGCACCTGGGACAATGAGCAGTTCTTC,CASTWDNEQFF
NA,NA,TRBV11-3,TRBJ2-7,TGTGCCAGCAGCTTAGATCCGTTGAACGAGCAGTACTTC,CASSLDPLNEQYF
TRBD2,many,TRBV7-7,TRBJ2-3,TGTGCTAGCAGCCAAACTAGCGGAGTGGATACGCAGTATTTT,CASSQTSGVDTQYF
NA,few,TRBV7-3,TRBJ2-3,TGTGCCAGCAGCTTAAATGTGAGAGATACGCAGTATTTT,CASSLNVRDTQYF
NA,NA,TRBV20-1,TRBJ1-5,TGCAGTGCTAGACAAACTCCGGGGCCCGGACAGCATTTT,CSARQTPGPGQHF
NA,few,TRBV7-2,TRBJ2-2,TGTGCCAGCAGCTTCGGGGGTATCACCGGGGAGCTGTTTTTT,CASSFGGITGELFF
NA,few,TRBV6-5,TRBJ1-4,TGTGCCAGCAGTGCTGACAGACCGCAAAGTAATGAAAAACTGTTTTTT,CASSADRPQSNEKLFF
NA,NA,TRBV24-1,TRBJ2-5,TGTGCCACCAGTTTGGGACAGACCCAGTACTTC,CATSLGQTQYF
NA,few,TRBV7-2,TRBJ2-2,TGTGCCAGCAGCTTAGCGGTGGGGGGCCACGGGGAGCTGTTTTTT,CASSLAVGGHGELFF
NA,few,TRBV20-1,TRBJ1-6,TGCAGTGCTAGAGACAGGGCTAATTCACCCCTCCACTTT,CSARDRANSPLHF
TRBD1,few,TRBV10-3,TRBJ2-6,TGTGCCATCAGTAAAAACACAGGGGCCCCCGGGTCTGGGGCCAACGTCCTGACTTTC,CAISKNTGAPGSGANVLTF
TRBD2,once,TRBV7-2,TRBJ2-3,TGTGCCAGCAGCTTGGAAAAACTAGCGGGAGATACGCAGTATTTT,CASSLEKLAGDTQYF
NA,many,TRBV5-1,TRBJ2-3,TGCGCCAGCAGCTTGAGCTCAGATACGCAGTATTTT,CASSLSSDTQYF
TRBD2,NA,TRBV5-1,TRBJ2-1,TGCGCCAGCAGCTTGTCCGCGGGAGAAGGCTACAATGAGCAGTTCTTC,CASSLSAGEGYNEQFF
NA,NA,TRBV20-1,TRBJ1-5,TGCAGTGCTAGAGATCTTTACGGCAGCAATCAGCCCCAGCATTTT,CSARDLYGSNQPQHF